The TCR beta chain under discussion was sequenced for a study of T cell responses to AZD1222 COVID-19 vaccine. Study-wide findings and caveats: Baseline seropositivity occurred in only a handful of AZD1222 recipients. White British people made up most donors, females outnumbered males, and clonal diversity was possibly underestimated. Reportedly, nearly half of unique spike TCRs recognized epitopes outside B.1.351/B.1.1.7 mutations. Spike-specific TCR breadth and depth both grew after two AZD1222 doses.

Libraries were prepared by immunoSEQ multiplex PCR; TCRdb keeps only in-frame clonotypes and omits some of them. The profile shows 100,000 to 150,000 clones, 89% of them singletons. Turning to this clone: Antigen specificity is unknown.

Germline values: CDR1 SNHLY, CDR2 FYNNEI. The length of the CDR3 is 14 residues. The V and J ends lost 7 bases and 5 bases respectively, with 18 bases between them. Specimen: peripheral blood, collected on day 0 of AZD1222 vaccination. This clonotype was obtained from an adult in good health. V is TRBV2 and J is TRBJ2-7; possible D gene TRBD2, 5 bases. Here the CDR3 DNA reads TGTGCCAGCACCGACGAGGGCTGGGTGAACGAGCAGTACTTC. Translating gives CASTDEGWVNEQYF. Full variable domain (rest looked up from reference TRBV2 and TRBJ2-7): EPEVTQTPSHQVTQMGQEVILRCVPISNHLYFYWYRQILGQKVEFLVSFYNNEISEKSEIFDDQFSVERPDGSNFTLKIRSTKLEDSAMYFCASTDEGWVNEQYFGPGTRLTVT.